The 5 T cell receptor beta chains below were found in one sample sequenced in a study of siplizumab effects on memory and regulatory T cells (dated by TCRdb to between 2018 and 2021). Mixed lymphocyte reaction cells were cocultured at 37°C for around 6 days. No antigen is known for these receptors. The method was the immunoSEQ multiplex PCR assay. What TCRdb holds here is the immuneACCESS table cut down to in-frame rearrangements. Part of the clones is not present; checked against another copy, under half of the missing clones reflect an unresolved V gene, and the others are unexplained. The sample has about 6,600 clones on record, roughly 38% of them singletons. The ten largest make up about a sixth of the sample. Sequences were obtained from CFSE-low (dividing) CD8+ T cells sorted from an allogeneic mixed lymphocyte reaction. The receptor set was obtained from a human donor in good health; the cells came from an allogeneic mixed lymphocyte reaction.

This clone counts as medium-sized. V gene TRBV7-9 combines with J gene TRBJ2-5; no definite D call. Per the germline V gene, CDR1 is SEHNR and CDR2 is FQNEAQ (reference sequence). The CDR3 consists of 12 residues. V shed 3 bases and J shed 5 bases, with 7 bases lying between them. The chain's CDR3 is CASSLSIETQYF. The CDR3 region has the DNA TGTGCCAGCAGCTTGTCGATCGAGACCCAGTACTTC.

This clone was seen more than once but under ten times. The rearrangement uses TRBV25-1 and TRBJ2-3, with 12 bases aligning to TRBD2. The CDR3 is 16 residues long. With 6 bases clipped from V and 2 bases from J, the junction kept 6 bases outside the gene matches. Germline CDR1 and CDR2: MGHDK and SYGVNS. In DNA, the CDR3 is TGTGCCAGCAGACCCCCTAGCGGGAGGGCCACAGATACGCAGTATTTT. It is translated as CASRPPSGRATDTQYF.

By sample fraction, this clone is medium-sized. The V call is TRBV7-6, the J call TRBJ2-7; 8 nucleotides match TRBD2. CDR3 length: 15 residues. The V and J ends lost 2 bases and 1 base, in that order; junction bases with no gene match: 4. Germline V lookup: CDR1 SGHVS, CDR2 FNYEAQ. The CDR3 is CASSLLSGTSYEQYF. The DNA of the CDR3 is TGTGCCAGCAGCTTACTTAGCGGGACATCCTACGAGCAGTACTTC.

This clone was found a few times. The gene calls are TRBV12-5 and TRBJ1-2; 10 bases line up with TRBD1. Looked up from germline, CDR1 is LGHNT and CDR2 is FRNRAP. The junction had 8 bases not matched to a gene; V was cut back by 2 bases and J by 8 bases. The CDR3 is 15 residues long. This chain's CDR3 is CASGLTDRGLGGYTF. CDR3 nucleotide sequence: TGTGCTAGTGGTTTGACCGACAGGGGGCTAGGGGGCTACACCTTC.

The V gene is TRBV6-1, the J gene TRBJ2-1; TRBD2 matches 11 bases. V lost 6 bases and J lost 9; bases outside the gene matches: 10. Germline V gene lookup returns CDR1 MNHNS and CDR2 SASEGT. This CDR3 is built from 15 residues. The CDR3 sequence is CASRQTSGALGEQFF. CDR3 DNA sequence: TGTGCCAGCAGGCAGACTAGCGGGGCTTTGGGTGAGCAGTTCTTC.